What follows are 4 T cell receptor beta chains derived from one specimen sequenced in a study of T cell clonality in common variable immunodeficiency. Assay: immunoSEQ multiplex PCR; the TCRdb copy retains only in-frame clones and omits some. The sample holds 40,000 to 45,000 clones, and no clone turns up only once. Sequencing input: peripheral blood mononuclear cells. Receptors were obtained from a person aged 18 to 70 in good health.

This clone was picked up many times. The DNA read from the CDR3 is TGCGCCAGCAGCTTGGAGCCCACAGGGGATCTGGGAGACACC. Translation: CASSLEPTGDLGDT. The full CDR3 protein is CASSLEPTGDLGDTIYF. The chain combines TRBV5-1 with TRBJ1-3; 7 bases are a match to TRBD1. The CDR3 is cut off 3 residues early in the read; its end comes from the germline J gene. The CDR3 extends over 17 amino acids. The V gene's germline CDR1 is SGHRS and CDR2 YFSETQ. V trimming: 0 bases; J trimming: 8 bases; junction bases outside the gene matches: 14.

There are many counts of this clone. A junction end diverges from the germline sequence, so it may reflect a read error. The read ends 3 residues shy of where the CDR3 ends; the end is completed using the germline J gene. The chain uses TRBV4-2 and TRBJ2-3; TRBD1 agrees at 10 bases. This CDR3 comprises 16 residues. Germline CDR1 reads LGHNA; CDR2 reads YNFKEQ. The CDR3 loop is CASSQDWGQGSDTQYF. Partial CDR3 DNA: TGCGCCAGCAGCCAAGACTGGGGACAGGGGTCAGATACG.

This clone was recorded many times. The CDR3 end falls 3 residues outside the read, so it is completed with the germline J gene. The chain carries TRBV6-2 or TRBV6-3 and TRBJ2-3; unclear D gene. This CDR3 is 11 amino acids long. From germline, CDR1 is MNHEY and CDR2 SVGEGT. Between the trimmed V and J ends, which lost 6 bases and 3 bases, there was a span of 4 bases. This CDR3 is CASSLTDTQYF. The CDR3 bases that were read are TGTGCCAGCAGCTTGACAGATACG.

At least ten counts were recorded for this clone. The CDR3 is cut off 3 residues early in the read; its end comes from the germline J gene. V usage is TRBV4-1 and J usage is TRBJ2-7; a weak D match, TRBD1 (6 bases). CDR3 length: 17 amino acids. Deletions cut 1 base from V and 0 bases from J, with 16 bases between. The germline gives CDR1 MGHRA, CDR2 YSYEKL. Partial CDR3 DNA: TGCGCCAGCAGCCAAGTGGTTACTAGGGGACACTCCTACGAG. Amino acids: CASSQVVTRGHSYE. The entire CDR3 protein is CASSQVVTRGHSYEQYF.